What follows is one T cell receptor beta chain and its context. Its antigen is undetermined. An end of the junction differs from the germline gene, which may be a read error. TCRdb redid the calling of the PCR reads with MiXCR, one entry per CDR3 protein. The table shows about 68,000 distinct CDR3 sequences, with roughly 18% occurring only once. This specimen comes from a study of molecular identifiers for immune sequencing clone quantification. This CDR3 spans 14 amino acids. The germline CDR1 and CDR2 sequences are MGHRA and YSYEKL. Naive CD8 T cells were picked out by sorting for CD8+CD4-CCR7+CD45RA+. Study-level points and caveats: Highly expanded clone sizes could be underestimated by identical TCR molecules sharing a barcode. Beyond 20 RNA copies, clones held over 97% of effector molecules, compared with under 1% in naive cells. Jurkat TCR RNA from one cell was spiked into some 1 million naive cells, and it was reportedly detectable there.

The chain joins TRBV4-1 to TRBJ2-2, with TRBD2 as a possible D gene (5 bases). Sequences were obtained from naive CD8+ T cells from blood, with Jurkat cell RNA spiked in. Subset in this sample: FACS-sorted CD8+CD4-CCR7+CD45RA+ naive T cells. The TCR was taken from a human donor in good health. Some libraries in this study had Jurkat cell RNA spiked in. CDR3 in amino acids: CASSQVYAAGEPFF. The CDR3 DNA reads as TGCGCCAGCAGCCAAGTCTATGCCGCCGGGGAGCCGTTTTTT.